This T cell receptor (beta chain) was profiled in a study of blood T cell repertoires in COVID-19. Study at large: Donors in the United States, Italy and Spain gave samples during acute or convalescent COVID-19. From T cells, B-cell-depleted T cells, or PBMCs came the material, which was cDNA or gDNA.

This CDR3 spans 16 amino acids. Germline trimming cut 4 bases from V and 5 bases from J; bases unmatched to any gene: 4. Germline CDR1 and CDR2: KGHDR and SFDVKD. In the authors' methods: The assay estimated nucleated cells by amplifying reference gene primers. The repertoire was sequenced with immunoSEQ multiplex PCR; TCRdb's copy has only in-frame clones and lacks some. The DNA gave D and trimming, while V, J and clone size come from that table. Of a few hundred thousand clones in the sample, about 89% are singletons; the top ten hold roughly 10%. The V and J genes are TRBV24-1 and TRBJ2-5, with 15 nucleotides matching TRBD2. Sequenced sample: peripheral blood. The receptor was derived from a woman younger than 45 with COVID-19, enrolled during active disease. CDR3 nucleotide sequence: TGTGCCACCAGTGAGCCTGGACTAGCGGGAGGGGAGACCCAGTACTTC. It encodes CATSEPGLAGGETQYF.